The rows below give T cell receptor beta chains drawn from one sample of a study of OX40 agonist ivuxolimab in advanced cancers. The table came from immunoSEQ multiplex PCR; TCRdb's copy has only in-frame clones and leaves some out. The data contain more than 20,000 clones, under 80% of them singletons. This specimen was CD4+ or CD8+ T cells sorted from blood, taken in a trial of the OX40 agonist ivuxolimab. These receptors came from an adult with an advanced solid tumor such as melanoma, head and neck, liver or kidney cancer. The CDR3 runs from the conserved cysteine through the conserved F or W. Some rows mark clone size as missing; the rest say once, few, many or name a class of expanded clone.

TRBJ2-5 | TRBV27 | once | CASSARTTQRETQYF
TRBJ1-2 | TRBV11-2 | NA | CASSSEGDGYTF
TRBJ1-6 | TRBV19 | NA | CASSIKGQGDSPLHF
TRBJ2-3 | TRBV7-3 | NA | CASSPGGTIDTQYF
TRBJ1-5 | TRBV7-9 | medium-sized | CASSLASGNGQPQHF
TRBJ1-1 | TRBV6-5 | once | CASSYFKGQGYTEAFF
TRBJ2-7 | TRBV6-1 | NA | CASTRRLAGDYEQYF
TRBJ1-1 | TRBV6-5 | few | CASRKTGGLTEAFF
TRBJ1-6 | TRBV6-8 | NA | CASSYSDVGSPLHF
TRBJ2-7 | TRBV6-6 | NA | CASSTGQGTYEQYF
TRBJ1-2 | TRBV6-5 | NA | CASRPTGVVYGYTF
TRBJ2-1 | TRBV5-6 | NA | CASSLLWGEQFF